This TCR beta chain comes out of a study of chronic HIV infection and antiretroviral therapy. The sample holds a few counts of this clonotype. MiXCR, applied by TCRdb to the 5' RACE reads, yields one record per CDR3 protein. The sample shows about 48,000 distinct CDR3 sequences, approximately 19% of them seen only once. Sequencing used peripheral blood. This TCR was sampled from an adult who had HIV and had not received antiretroviral therapy, or was an uninfected healthy control (not recorded which).

CDR3 sequence reads: CASSLNRPTGELFF. In DNA, the CDR3 is TGTGCCAGCAGTTTGAACAGACCCACCGGGGAGCTGTTTTTT. The chain combines TRBV27 with TRBJ2-2; no firm D call. V lost 3 bases and J 4 bases, leaving 9 bases between the germline ends. The CDR3 has 14 amino acids. Germline assignment: CDR1 MNHEY and CDR2 SMNVEV (reference sequence).